This T cell receptor beta chain is from a study of monozygotic twins with inflammatory bowel disease. Study results and caveats: Support was lacking for any single strong IBD-associated signal or clonotype.

Donors each contributed one blood sample measuring under 3 ml. cDNA was produced in eight separate reactions per sample. TCRdb reprocessed the 5' RACE reads and stores each CDR3 protein as one record, lacking DNA. The sample yields 440,000 or so distinct CDR3 sequences, of which the top ten take up roughly 2.5%. Details on this clonotype: Its target is unknown.

Germline CDR1 SGHAT, CDR2 FQNNGV. The CDR3 extends over 14 amino acids. The V gene is TRBV11-2, the J gene TRBJ2-2; TCRdb's D call of TRBD1 is untestable without DNA. Sequenced: blood. This clonotype was obtained from a human donor with ulcerative colitis or Crohn's disease, or a healthy co-twin of an affected twin (not recorded which). The CDR3 region is CASSTTGYTGELFF.